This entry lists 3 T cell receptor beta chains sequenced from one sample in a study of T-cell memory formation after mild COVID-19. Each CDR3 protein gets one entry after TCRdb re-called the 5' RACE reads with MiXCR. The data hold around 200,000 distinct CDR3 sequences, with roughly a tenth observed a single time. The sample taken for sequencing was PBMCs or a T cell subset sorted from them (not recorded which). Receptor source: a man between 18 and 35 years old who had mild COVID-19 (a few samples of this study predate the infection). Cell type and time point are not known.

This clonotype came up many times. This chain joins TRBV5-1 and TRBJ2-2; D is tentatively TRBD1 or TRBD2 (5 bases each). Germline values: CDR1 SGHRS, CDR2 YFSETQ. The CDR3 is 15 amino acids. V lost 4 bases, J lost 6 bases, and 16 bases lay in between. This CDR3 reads CASSPVRTGPGELFF. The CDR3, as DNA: TGCGCCAGCAGCCCAGTACGGACGGGGCCCGGGGAGCTGTTTTTT.

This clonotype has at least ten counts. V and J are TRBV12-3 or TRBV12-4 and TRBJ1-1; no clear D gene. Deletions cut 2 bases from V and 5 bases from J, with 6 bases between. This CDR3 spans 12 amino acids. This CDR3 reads CASSLPGTEAFF. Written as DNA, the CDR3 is TGTGCCAGCAGTTTACCGGGGACTGAAGCTTTCTTT.

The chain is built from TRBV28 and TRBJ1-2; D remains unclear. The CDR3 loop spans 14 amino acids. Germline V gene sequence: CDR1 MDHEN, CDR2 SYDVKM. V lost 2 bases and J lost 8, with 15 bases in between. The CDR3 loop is CASSLDRVQGGYTF. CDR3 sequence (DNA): TGTGCCAGCAGTTTAGATAGAGTTCAAGGAGGCTACACCTTC.